This T cell receptor beta chain was captured in a study of blood T cell repertoires in COVID-19. The wider study: Acute-phase and convalescent COVID-19 samples originated in the United States, Italy and Spain. PBMCs, B-cell-depleted T cells, or T cells were the source of the cDNA or gDNA that made up the material.

In the source study's methods: Amplified reference gene primers provided the basis for estimating nucleated cell counts. TCRdb's copy holds only in-frame clones and misses some; the assay was immunoSEQ multiplex PCR. For V, J and clone size, that table is used; D and trimming come from the DNA. The sample yields roughly 180,000 clones, 85% to 90% seen once. The receptor's source is a man aged 18 to 30 with acute or convalescent COVID-19. The sample was peripheral blood.

The CDR3 coding sequence is TGTGCCAGCAGCCCGAGGCGGGGTAGCAATCAGCCCCAGCATTTT. Amino acids: CASSPRRGSNQPQHF. V gene TRBV5-6 combines with J gene TRBJ1-5; D unresolved. The CDR3 contains 15 residues. The V gene lost 4 bases and the J gene lost 0 bases, with 11 bases spanning the gap. The germline CDR1 and CDR2 sequences are SGHDT and YYEEEE.